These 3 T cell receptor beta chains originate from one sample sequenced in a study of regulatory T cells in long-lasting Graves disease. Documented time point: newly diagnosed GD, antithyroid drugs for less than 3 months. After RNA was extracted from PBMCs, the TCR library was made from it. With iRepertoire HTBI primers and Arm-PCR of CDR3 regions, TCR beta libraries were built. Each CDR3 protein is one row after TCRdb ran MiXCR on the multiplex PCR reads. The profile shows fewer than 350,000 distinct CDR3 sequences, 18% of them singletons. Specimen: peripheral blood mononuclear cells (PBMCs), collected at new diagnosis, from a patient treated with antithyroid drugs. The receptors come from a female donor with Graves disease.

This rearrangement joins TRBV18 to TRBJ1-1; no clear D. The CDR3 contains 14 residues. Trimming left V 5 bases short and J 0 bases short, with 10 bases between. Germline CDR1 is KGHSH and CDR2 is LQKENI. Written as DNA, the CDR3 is TGTGCCAGCTCAACCCAGTACATGAACACTGAAGCTTTCTTT. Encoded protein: CASSTQYMNTEAFF.

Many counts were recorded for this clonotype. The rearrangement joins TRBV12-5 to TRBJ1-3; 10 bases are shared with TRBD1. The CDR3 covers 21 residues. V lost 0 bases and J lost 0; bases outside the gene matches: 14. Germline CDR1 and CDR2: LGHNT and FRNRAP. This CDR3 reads CASGLVLWTGGLGNSGNTIYF. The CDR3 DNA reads TGTGCTAGTGGTTTGGTACTCTGGACAGGGGGTTTGGGTAACTCTGGAAACACCATATATTTT.

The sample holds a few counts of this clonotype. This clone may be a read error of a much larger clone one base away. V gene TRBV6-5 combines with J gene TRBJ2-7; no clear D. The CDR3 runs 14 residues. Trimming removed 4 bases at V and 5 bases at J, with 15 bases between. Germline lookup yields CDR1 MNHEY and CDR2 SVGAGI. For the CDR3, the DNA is TGTGCCAGCAGTTGCTCGAACGGGTTAGACGAGCAGTACTTC. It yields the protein CASSCSNGLDEQYF.